Below are 20 T cell receptor beta chains sequenced from a single sample in a study of PD-1 blockade in classical Hodgkin lymphoma. The method was immunoSEQ multiplex PCR; TCRdb's version includes in-frame clones alone and lacks a portion of them. The sample records some 6,800 clones, over 65% being singletons. Every patient had relapsed following autologous stem cell transplantation, and cohorts differed in brentuximab vedotin exposure. Sequences were derived from peripheral blood mononuclear cells (PBMCs), sampled at baseline. The source of these receptors is a human donor with classical Hodgkin lymphoma.

This clone was seen once. V usage is TRBV19 and J usage is TRBJ1-5, with 7 positions matching TRBD1. In germline, CDR1 is LNHDA, CDR2 SQIVND (reference sequence). After removal of 3 bases from V and 4 bases from J, the junction contained 6 bases not matched to a gene. The CDR3 consists of 15 residues. Written as DNA, the CDR3 is TGTGCCAGTAGTATCGGGACAGCTGTTAATCAGCCCCAGCATTTT. This translates into CASSIGTAVNQPQHF.

This clone was counted only a few times. The gene calls are TRBV9 and TRBJ1-1; no clear D gene. CDR1 is SGDLS and CDR2 is YYNGEE in the germline V gene. The CDR3 runs 13 residues. Trimming removed 0 bases from V and 0 bases from J, with 3 bases in between. The CDR3 reads CASSVVLNTEAFF. CDR3 coding DNA: TGTGCCAGCAGCGTAGTCTTGAACACTGAAGCTTTCTTT.

This sequence joins TRBV6-5 and TRBJ2-4; D ambiguous. This CDR3 has 14 amino acids. Trimming left V 0 bases short and J 7 bases short, with 10 bases between. In germline, CDR1 is MNHEY, CDR2 SVGAGI. The CDR3 nucleotides read TGTGCCAGCAGTTACTCGAGCAGGTGGAACATTCAGTACTTC. This gives the protein CASSYSSRWNIQYF.

The chain recombines TRBV6-5 with TRBJ1-1, with D perhaps matching TRBD1 (5 bases). In germline, CDR1 is MNHEY, CDR2 SVGAGI. The V gene lost 3 bases and the J gene lost 2 bases, with 13 bases spanning the gap. CDR3 length equals 15 residues. CDR3 DNA sequence: TGTGCCAGCAGTTATGGGACCTTCCTTAACACTGAAGCTTTCTTT. The encoded protein is CASSYGTFLNTEAFF.

This clone turned up a few times. The V gene is TRBV11-2, the J gene TRBJ2-7; 10 positions match TRBD1. The V and J ends lost 5 bases and 5 bases, in that order; junction bases with no gene match: 12. The germline V gene has CDR1 SGHAT and CDR2 FQNNGV. The CDR3 is 16 residues long. The CDR3 loop is CASSHLRDRGSHEQYF. CDR3 DNA sequence: TGTGCCAGCAGCCATCTCCGGGACAGGGGATCCCACGAGCAGTACTTC.

V usage is TRBV5-8 and J usage is TRBJ2-1; TRBD2 is a possible D gene (6 bases). This CDR3 spans 16 amino acids. CDR1 and CDR2 (germline): SGHTS, YDEGEE. Trimming left V 0 bases short and J 2 bases short, with 12 bases between. The CDR3 reads CASSLVRGWTYNEQFF. Written as DNA, the CDR3 is TGTGCCAGCAGCTTGGTTCGGGGGTGGACCTACAATGAGCAGTTCTTC.

The J gene is TRBJ1-2, the V gene TRBV7-2; D not resolved. Between the trimmed V and J ends, which lost 5 bases and 7 bases, there was a span of 11 bases. The CDR3 runs 12 residues. Looked up from germline, CDR1 is SGHTA and CDR2 is FQGNSA. The CDR3 region is CASSPRSVGYTF. CDR3 nucleotide sequence: TGTGCCAGCAGCCCCCGGTCTGTTGGCTACACCTTC.

The genes are TRBV7-9 and TRBJ1-3, with D unclear. The ends were cut back, 1 base at V and 4 bases at J, with 8 bases in the middle. This CDR3 is 14 amino acids long. Germline V gene data show CDR1 as SEHNR and CDR2 as FQNEAQ (reference sequence). DNA of the CDR3: TGTGCCAGCAGCTTAGGGCAGCAAGGAAACACCATATATTTT. As protein: CASSLGQQGNTIYF.

The genes are TRBV7-2 and TRBJ1-1; D may be TRBD1 (5 bases). The CDR3 runs 15 residues. Germline V gives CDR1 SGHTA, CDR2 FQGNSA. Trimming removed 2 bases at V and 0 bases at J, with 10 bases between. The CDR3 region is CASSLRAGLNTEAFF. The CDR3 DNA follows: TGTGCCAGCAGCTTACGGGCGGGGCTGAACACTGAAGCTTTCTTT.

This chain uses TRBV19 with TRBJ2-7, with TRBD1 identical over 12 bases. This CDR3 has 14 residues. V was clipped by 5 bases and J by 6 bases; unmatched bases: 5. The V gene's germline CDR1 is LNHDA and CDR2 SQIVND (reference sequence). Here the CDR3 DNA reads TGTGCCAGTAGTCCCGGGACAGGGGGCTTCGAGCAGTACTTC. It is translated as CASSPGTGGFEQYF.

The chain is built from TRBV7-9 and TRBJ2-7; D remains ambiguous. The CDR3 sequence is 14 residues long. The germline V gene encodes CDR1 SEHNR and CDR2 FQNEAQ (reference sequence). Trimming pared 5 bases from V and 2 bases from J, leaving 13 bases between. As DNA, the CDR3 is TGTGCCAGCAGCGCATCTCGTCCCCCCTACGAGCAGTACTTC. Encoded protein: CASSASRPPYEQYF.

The rearrangement uses TRBV6-6 and TRBJ1-3; tentatively, D is TRBD1 (6 bases). Trimming left V 7 bases short and J 5 bases short, with 12 bases between. The CDR3 contains 13 residues. Germline V gene data show CDR1 as MNHNY and CDR2 as SVGAGI (reference sequence). The CDR3 DNA reads as TGTGCCAGCATGGCGGGGGCGAGAAACACCATATATTTT. Translated, it gives CASMAGARNTIYF.

V gene TRBV27 combines with J gene TRBJ2-7; 11 bases map to TRBD1. The CDR3 has 14 amino acids. J was trimmed by 4 bases and V by 2 bases; bases with no gene match: 1. Germline values: CDR1 MNHEY, CDR2 SMNVEV (reference sequence). CDR3 protein: CASSLGQGAYEQYF. DNA of the CDR3: TGTGCCAGCAGTTTAGGACAGGGGGCTTACGAGCAGTACTTC.

A single count supports this clone. V usage is TRBV29-1 and J usage is TRBJ2-3, with D perhaps being TRBD1 or TRBD2 (8 bases each). Germline V gene data show CDR1 as SQVTM and CDR2 as ANQGSEA. This CDR3 has 15 residues. V was cut by 4 bases and J by 6 bases, with 20 bases left in between. As DNA, the CDR3 is TGCAGCGTTGTCGGGGGGGCAGGGGGCGTCGATACGCAGTATTTT. The encoded protein is CSVVGGAGGVDTQYF.

This clone was found once. This chain links TRBV6-5 with TRBJ1-5; no definite D call. Trimming removed 0 bases from V and 5 bases from J, with 5 bases in between. Per the germline V gene, CDR1 is MNHEY and CDR2 is SVGAGI. This CDR3 region has 13 residues. DNA of the CDR3: TGTGCCAGCAGTTACTCCGGGCATCAGCCCCAGCATTTT. Protein: CASSYSGHQPQHF.

In this sample, this clone turned up once. The rearrangement joins TRBV5-1 to TRBJ2-3, with TRBD2 matching over 16 bases. The J segment lost 4 bases and the V segment lost 4 bases, leaving 9 bases of the junction unmatched. The CDR3 sequence is 18 residues long. Germline lookup yields CDR1 SGHRS and CDR2 YFSETQ. Here the CDR3 DNA reads TGCGCCAGCAGCCGGGGACTAGCGGGAGGGCCGCGGTCAGATACGCAGTATTTT. The encoded protein is CASSRGLAGGPRSDTQYF.

This rearrangement joins TRBV27 to TRBJ2-2; 8 bases align to TRBD1. The CDR3 length is 15 residues. Germline loops: CDR1 MNHEY, CDR2 SMNVEV (reference sequence). J was trimmed by 3 bases and V by 5 bases; bases with no gene match: 5. The DNA of the CDR3 is TGTGCCAGCAGTACCCCGGGACAGGACACCGGGGAGCTGTTTTTT. Its translation is CASSTPGQDTGELFF.

This clone was observed a few times. The rearrangement links TRBV30 to TRBJ1-2; unclear D gene. Trimming left V 5 bases short and J 4 bases short, with 11 bases between. CDR1 GTSNPN and CDR2 SVGIG come from the germline V gene (reference sequence). The CDR3 length is 12 residues. DNA of the CDR3: TGTGCCTGGCGTTGGCACAGCTATGGCTACACCTTC. Translation: CAWRWHSYGYTF.

The V and J genes are TRBV5-5 and TRBJ2-3; 11 bases match TRBD2. The V gene end was trimmed by 3 bases and the J gene end by 4 bases; junction bases not matched to a gene: 4. Germline CDR1 reads SGHKS; CDR2 reads YYEKEE (reference sequence). CDR3 length equals 15 residues. The CDR3 here is CASSSGTSGPDTQYF. For the CDR3, the DNA is TGTGCCAGCAGCTCCGGGACTAGCGGCCCAGATACGCAGTATTTT. Supplemented by reference TRBV5-5 and TRBJ2-3, the full variable domain reads DAGVTQSPTHLIKTRGQQVTLRCSPISGHKSVSWYQQVLGQGPQFIFQYYEKEERGRGNFPDRFSARQFPNYSSELNVNALLLGDSALYLCASSSGTSGPDTQYFGPGTRLTVL.

The table lists this clone with a count of one. V is TRBV15 and J is TRBJ1-1; the D is unclear. This CDR3 has 11 amino acids. Per the germline V gene, CDR1 is LNHNV and CDR2 is YYDKDF (reference sequence). V was cut by 6 bases and J by 13 bases, with 15 bases left in between. The CDR3 DNA reads TGTGCCACCAGTTCCCGGAGGGAGTTTTTCTTT. It translates to CATSSRREFFF.